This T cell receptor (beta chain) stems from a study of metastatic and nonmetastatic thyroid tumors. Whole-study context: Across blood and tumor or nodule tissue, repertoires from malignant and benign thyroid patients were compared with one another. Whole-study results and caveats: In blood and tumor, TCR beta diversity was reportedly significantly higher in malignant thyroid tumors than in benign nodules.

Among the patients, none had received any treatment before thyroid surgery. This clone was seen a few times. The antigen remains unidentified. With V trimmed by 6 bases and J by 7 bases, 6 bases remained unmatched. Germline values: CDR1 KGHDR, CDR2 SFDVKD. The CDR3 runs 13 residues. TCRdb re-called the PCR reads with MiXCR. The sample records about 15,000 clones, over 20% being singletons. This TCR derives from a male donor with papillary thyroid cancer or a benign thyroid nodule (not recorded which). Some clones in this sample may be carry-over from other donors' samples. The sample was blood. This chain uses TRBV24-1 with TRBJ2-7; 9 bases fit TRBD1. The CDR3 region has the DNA TGTGCCACCAGTAGACAGGGGGATGGAGAGCAGTACTTC. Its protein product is CATSRQGDGEQYF.